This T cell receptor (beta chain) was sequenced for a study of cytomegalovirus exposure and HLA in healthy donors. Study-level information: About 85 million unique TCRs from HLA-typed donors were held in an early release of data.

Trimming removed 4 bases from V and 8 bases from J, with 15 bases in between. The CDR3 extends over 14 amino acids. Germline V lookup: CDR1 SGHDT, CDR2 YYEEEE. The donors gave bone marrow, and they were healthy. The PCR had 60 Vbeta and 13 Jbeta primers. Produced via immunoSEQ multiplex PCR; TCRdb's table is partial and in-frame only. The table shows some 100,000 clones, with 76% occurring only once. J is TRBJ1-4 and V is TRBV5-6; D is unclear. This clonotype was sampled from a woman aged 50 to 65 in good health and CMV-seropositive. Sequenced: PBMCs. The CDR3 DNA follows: TGTGCCAGCAGCCCGGGGAATACGGAAGAAAAACTGTTTTTT. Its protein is CASSPGNTEEKLFF.